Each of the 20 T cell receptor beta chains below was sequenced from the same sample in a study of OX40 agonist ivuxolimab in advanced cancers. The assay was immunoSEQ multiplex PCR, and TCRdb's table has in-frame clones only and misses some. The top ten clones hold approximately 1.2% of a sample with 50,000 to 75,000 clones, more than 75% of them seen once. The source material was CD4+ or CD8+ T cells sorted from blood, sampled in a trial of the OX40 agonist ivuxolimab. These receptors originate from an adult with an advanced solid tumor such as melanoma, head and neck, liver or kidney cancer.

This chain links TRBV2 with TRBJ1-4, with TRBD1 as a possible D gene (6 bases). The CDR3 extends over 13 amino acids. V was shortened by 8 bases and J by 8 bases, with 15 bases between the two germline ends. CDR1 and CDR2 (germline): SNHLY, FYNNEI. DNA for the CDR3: TGTGCCAGCGGGGATCCTACAGGGGAAAAACTGTTTTTT. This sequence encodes CASGDPTGEKLFF.

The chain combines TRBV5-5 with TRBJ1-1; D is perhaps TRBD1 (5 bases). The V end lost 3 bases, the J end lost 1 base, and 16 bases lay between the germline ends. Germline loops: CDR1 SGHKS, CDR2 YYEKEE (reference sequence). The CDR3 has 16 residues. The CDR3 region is CASSSSPDRTNTEAFF. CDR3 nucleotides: TGTGCCAGCAGCTCCTCCCCTGACAGAACGAACACTGAAGCTTTCTTT.

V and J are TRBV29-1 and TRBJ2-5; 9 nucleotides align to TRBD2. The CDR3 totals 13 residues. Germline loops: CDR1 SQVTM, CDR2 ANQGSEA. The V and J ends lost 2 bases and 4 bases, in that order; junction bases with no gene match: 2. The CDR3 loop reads CSVERAGGETQYF. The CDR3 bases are TGCAGCGTTGAACGAGCGGGAGGAGAGACCCAGTACTTC.

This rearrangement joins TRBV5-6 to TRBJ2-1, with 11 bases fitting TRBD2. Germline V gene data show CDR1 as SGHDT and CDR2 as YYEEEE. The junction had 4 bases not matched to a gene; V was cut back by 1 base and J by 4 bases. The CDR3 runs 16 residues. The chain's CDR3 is CASSLTSGSRYNEQFF. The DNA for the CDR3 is TGTGCCAGCAGCTTGACTAGCGGGAGTAGGTACAATGAGCAGTTCTTC.

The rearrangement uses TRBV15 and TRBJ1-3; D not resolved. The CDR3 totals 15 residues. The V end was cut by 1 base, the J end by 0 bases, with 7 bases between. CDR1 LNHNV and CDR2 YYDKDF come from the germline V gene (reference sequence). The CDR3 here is CATSRVRGSGNTIYF. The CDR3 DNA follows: TGTGCCACCAGCAGAGTCCGGGGCTCTGGAAACACCATATATTTT.

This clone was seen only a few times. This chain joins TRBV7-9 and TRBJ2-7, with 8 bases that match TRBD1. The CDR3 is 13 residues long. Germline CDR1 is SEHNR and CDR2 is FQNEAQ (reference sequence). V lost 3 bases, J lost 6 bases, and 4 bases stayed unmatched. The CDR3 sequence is CASSFDRGGEQYF. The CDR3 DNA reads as TGTGCCAGCAGCTTTGACAGGGGTGGCGAGCAGTACTTC.

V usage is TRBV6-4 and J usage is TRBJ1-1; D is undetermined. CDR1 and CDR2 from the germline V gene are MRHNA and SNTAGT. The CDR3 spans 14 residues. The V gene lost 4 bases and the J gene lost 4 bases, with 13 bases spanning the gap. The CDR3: CASSVRIKVTEAFF. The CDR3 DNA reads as TGTGCCAGCAGTGTCAGAATTAAAGTCACTGAAGCTTTCTTT.

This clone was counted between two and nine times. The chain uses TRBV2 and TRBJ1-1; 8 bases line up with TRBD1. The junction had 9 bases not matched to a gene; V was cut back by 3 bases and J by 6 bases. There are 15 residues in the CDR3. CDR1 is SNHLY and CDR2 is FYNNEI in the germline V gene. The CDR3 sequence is CASSESDRVVPEAFF. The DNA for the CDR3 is TGTGCCAGCAGTGAGTCGGACAGGGTAGTTCCTGAAGCTTTCTTT.

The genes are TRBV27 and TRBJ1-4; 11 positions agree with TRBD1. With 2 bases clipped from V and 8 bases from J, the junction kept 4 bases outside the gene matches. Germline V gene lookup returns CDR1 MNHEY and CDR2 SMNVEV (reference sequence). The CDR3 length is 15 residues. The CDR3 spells CASSLGQGAWEKLFF. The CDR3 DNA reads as TGTGCCAGCAGTTTAGGACAGGGGGCATGGGAAAAACTGTTTTTT.

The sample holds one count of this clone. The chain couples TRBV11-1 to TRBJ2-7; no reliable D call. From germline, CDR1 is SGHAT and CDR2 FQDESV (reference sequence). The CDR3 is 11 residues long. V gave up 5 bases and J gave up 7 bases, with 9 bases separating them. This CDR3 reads CASSALGEQYF. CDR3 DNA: TGTGCCAGCAGCGCCCTGGGGGAGCAGTACTTC.

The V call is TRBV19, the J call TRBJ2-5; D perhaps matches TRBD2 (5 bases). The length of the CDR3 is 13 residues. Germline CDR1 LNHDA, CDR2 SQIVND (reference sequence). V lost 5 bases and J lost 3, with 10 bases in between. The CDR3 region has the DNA TGTGCCAGTAGTCGTGAGAGGGAAGAGACCCAGTACTTC. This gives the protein CASSREREETQYF.

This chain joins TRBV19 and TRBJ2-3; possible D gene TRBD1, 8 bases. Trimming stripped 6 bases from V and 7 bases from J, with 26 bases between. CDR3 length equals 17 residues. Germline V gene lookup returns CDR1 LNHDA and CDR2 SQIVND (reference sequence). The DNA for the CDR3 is TGTGCCAGTAGCGCACCCCGTGGACAGGGAGGGGTGTATACGCAGTATTTT. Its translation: CASSAPRGQGGVYTQYF.

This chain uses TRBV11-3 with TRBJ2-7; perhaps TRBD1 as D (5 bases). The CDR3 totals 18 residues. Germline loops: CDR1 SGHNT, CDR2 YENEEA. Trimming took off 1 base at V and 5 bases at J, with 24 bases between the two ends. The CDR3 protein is CASSLVVGAGRLLHEQYF. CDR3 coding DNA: TGTGCCAGCAGCTTAGTAGTTGGGGCAGGCCGACTCCTTCACGAGCAGTACTTC.

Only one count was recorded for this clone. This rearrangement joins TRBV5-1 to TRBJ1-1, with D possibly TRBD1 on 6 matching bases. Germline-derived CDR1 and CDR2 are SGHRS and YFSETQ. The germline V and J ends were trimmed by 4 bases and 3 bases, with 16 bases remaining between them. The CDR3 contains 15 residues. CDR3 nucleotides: TGCGCCAGCAGCCCTGAACCGGGGGCGGACACTGAAGCTTTCTTT. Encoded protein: CASSPEPGADTEAFF.

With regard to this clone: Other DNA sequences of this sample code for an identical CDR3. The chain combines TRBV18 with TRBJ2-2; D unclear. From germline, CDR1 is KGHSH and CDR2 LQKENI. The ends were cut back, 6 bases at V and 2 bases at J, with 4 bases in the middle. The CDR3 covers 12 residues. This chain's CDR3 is CASSPNTGELFF. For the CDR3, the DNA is TGTGCCAGCTCCCCTAACACCGGGGAGCTGTTTTTT. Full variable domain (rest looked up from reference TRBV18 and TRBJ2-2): NAGVMQNPRHLVRRRGQEARLRCSPMKGHSHVYWYRQLPEEGLKFMVYLQKENIIDESGMPKERFSAEFPKEGPSILRIQQVVRGDSAAYFCASSPNTGELFFGEGSRLTVL.

Written as DNA, the CDR3 is TGCAGTGTCGGTGGGGAGGCTGAGCAGTTCTTC. Translation: CSVGGEAEQFF. The J gene is TRBJ2-1, the V gene TRBV20-1; tentatively, D is TRBD2 (6 bases). Germline-derived CDR1 and CDR2 are DFQATT and SNEGSKA (reference sequence). This CDR3 contains 11 residues. Deletions cut 7 bases from V and 9 bases from J, with 13 bases between.

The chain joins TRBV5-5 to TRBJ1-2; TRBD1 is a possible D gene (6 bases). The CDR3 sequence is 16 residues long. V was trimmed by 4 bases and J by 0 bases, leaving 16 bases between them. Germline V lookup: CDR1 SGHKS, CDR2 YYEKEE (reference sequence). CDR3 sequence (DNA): TGTGCCAGCAGCCTGGGACACTCCGGAGCTAACTATGGCTACACCTTC. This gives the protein CASSLGHSGANYGYTF. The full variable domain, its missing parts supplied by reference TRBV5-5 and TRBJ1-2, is DAGVTQSPTHLIKTRGQQVTLRCSPISGHKSVSWYQQVLGQGPQFIFQYYEKEERGRGNFPDRFSARQFPNYSSELNVNALLLGDSALYLCASSLGHSGANYGYTFGSGTRLTVV.

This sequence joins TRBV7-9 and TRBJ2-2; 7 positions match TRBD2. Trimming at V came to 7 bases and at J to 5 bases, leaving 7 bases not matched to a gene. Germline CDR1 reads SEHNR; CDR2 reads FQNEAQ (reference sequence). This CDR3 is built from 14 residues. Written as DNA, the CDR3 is TGTGCCAGCACCGGGGGAGGGCGGACCGGGGAGCTGTTTTTT. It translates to CASTGGGRTGELFF.

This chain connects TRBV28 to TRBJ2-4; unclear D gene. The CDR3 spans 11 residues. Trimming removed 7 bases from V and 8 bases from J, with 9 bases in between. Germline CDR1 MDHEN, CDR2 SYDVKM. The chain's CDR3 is CASTRGDIQYF. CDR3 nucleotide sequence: TGTGCCAGCACCCGAGGTGACATTCAGTACTTC.

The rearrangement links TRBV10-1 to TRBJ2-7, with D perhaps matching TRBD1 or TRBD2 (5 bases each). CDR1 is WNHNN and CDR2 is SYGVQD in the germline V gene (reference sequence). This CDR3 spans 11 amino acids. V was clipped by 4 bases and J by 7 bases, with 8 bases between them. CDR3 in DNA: TGCGCCAGCAGTGCGGGACGGGAGCAGTACTTC. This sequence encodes CASSAGREQYF.